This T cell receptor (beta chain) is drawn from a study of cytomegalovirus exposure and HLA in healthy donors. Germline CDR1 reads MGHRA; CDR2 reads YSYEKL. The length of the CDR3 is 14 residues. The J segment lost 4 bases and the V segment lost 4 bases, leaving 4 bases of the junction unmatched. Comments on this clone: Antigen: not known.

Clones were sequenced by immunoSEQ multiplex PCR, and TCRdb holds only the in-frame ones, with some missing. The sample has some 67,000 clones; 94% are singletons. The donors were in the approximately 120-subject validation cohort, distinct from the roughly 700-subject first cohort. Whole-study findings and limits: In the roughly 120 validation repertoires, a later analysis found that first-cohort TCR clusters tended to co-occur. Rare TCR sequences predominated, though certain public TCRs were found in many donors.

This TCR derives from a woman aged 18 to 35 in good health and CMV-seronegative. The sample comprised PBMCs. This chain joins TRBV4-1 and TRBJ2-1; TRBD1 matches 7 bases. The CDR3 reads CASSPTGQYNEQFF. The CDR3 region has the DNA TGCGCCAGCAGCCCCACGGGACAGTACAATGAGCAGTTCTTC.